These 22 T cell receptor beta chains came from one sample sequenced in a study of CD8 T cells in ankylosing spondylitis. MiXCR was run by TCRdb on the 5' RACE reads, yielding one entry per CDR3 protein. The data show fewer than 400,000 distinct CDR3 sequences, roughly 14% seen once. What was sequenced was blood, either unsorted or a sorted T cell fraction (not recorded which). All receptors come from a male donor with ankylosing spondylitis or in good health (not recorded which).

The gene calls are TRBV7-2 and TRBJ2-7; D possibly corresponds to TRBD2 (5 bases). Between the trimmed V and J ends, which lost 5 bases and 10 bases, there was a span of 15 bases. Germline loops: CDR1 SGHTA, CDR2 FQGNSA. There are 12 residues in the CDR3. The CDR3 here is CASSPNVGGQYF. In DNA, the CDR3 is TGTGCCAGCAGCCCCAATGTCGGAGGTCAGTACTTC.

This sequence joins TRBV11-2 and TRBJ2-2; TRBD2 matches at 7 bases. The J segment lost 4 bases and the V segment lost 4 bases, leaving 9 bases of the junction unmatched. The CDR3 is made up of 16 amino acids. Germline-derived CDR1 and CDR2 are SGHAT and FQNNGV. The CDR3 nucleotides read TGTGCCAGCAGCTCCCTAGGACTAGTTTTCACCGGGGAGCTGTTTTTT. Encoded protein: CASSSLGLVFTGELFF.

This clonotype was recorded once. The chain uses TRBV29-1 and TRBJ2-3, with TRBD2 as a possible D gene (6 bases). Germline CDR1 SQVTM, CDR2 ANQGSEA. The V end lost 3 bases, the J end lost 6 bases, and 16 bases lay between the germline ends. There are 14 residues in the CDR3. Here the CDR3 DNA reads TGCAGCGTTGAGGCGGGCGGGGTCTGGGATACGCAGTATTTT. This sequence encodes CSVEAGGVWDTQYF.

This clonotype appeared many times. V usage is TRBV12-3 or TRBV12-4 and J usage is TRBJ2-1; D might be TRBD2 (5 bases). This CDR3 spans 14 amino acids. The V gene lost 8 bases and the J gene lost 6 bases, with 17 bases spanning the gap. The CDR3 DNA reads as TGTGCCAGCTCCTTACTTCTTCGGGGCAATGAGCAGTTCTTC. Its protein product is CASSLLLRGNEQFF.

The V call is TRBV12-3 or TRBV12-4, the J call TRBJ2-5, with D possibly being TRBD1 (6 bases). V lost 6 bases, J lost 2 bases, and 19 bases lay in between. The CDR3 is 16 residues long. DNA of the CDR3: TGTGCCAGCAGATTTACACCGGGACACCCGCAAGAGACCCAGTACTTC. The encoded protein is CASRFTPGHPQETQYF.

In its sample, this clonotype was seen a few times. The genes are TRBV5-1 and TRBJ2-2; possibly TRBD1 for D (5 bases). This CDR3 is 15 amino acids long. Germline V gene sequence: CDR1 SGHRS, CDR2 YFSETQ. The V gene lost 0 bases and the J gene lost 2 bases, with 8 bases spanning the gap. CDR3 amino acids: CASSLEGPNTGELFF. CDR3 DNA sequence: TGCGCCAGCAGCTTGGAGGGGCCTAACACCGGGGAGCTGTTTTTT.

This chain links TRBV6-6 with TRBJ1-2; 9 bases align to TRBD1. From germline, CDR1 is MNHNY and CDR2 SVGAGI (reference sequence). The CDR3 has 12 amino acids. The ends lost 10 bases at V and 7 bases at J; junction bases unmatched: 7. This CDR3 reads CATRQGESGYTF. CDR3 coding DNA: TGTGCCACCAGACAGGGGGAATCTGGCTACACCTTC.

This chain joins TRBV10-3 and TRBJ1-4; TRBD1 matches 10 bases. The CDR3 spans 14 residues. The trim removed 10 bases at V and 2 bases at J, leaving 4 bases unmatched. The germline V gene encodes CDR1 ENHRY and CDR2 SYGVKD. For the CDR3, the DNA is TGTGCCAGCGGACAGGGGGGGACTAATGAAAAACTGTTTTTT. Translation gives CASGQGGTNEKLFF.

The J gene is TRBJ2-7, the V gene TRBV14; D gene ambiguous. Per germline, CDR1 SGHDN and CDR2 FVKESK. Trimming removed 0 bases at V and 4 bases at J, with 10 bases between. The CDR3 sequence is 14 residues long. The CDR3 here is CASSQEGPRYEQYF. As DNA, the CDR3 is TGTGCCAGCAGCCAAGAAGGGCCCCGTTACGAGCAGTACTTC. Complete variable domain (other parts from reference TRBV14 and TRBJ2-7): EAGVTQFPSHSVIEKGQTVTLRCDPISGHDNLYWYRRVMGKEIKFLLHFVKESKQDESGMPNNRFLAERTGGTYSTLKVQPAELEDSGVYFCASSQEGPRYEQYFGPGTRLTVT.

J is TRBJ2-7 and V is TRBV27, with D possibly called TRBD1 or TRBD2 (5 bases each). Germline V gene data show CDR1 as MNHEY and CDR2 as SMNVEV (reference sequence). The CDR3 totals 14 residues. V was clipped by 3 bases and J by 3 bases, with 12 bases between them. CDR3 protein: CASSLRRDLYEQYF. DNA for the CDR3: TGTGCCAGCAGTTTGCGACGGGACCTCTACGAGCAGTACTTC.

V gene TRBV5-1 combines with J gene TRBJ1-2, with unresolved D. This CDR3 contains 16 residues. CDR1 is SGHRS, CDR2 YFSETQ, per germline. V was shortened by 3 bases and J by 4 bases, with 19 bases between the two germline ends. The CDR3 region is CASSSIVDGGLYGYTF. The CDR3, as DNA: TGCGCCAGCAGCTCCATTGTGGACGGAGGCCTCTATGGCTACACCTTC.

The chain combines TRBV3-1 with TRBJ2-3; tentative D call: TRBD2 (7 bases). Deletions cut 0 bases from V and 3 bases from J, with 10 bases between. Germline loops: CDR1 LGHDT, CDR2 YNNKEL (reference sequence). This CDR3 comprises 15 residues. The chain's CDR3 is CASSQDGGATDTQYF. CDR3 bases: TGTGCCAGCAGCCAAGATGGGGGGGCGACAGATACGCAGTATTTT.

This clonotype was recorded a few times. This chain links TRBV5-1 with TRBJ2-3; 8 bases match TRBD1. The CDR3 is made up of 15 amino acids. V lost 1 base, J lost 6 bases, and 7 bases stayed unmatched. Germline CDR1 SGHRS, CDR2 YFSETQ. The CDR3 protein is CASSLSQGAGDTQYF. For the CDR3, the DNA is TGCGCCAGCAGCTTGAGTCAGGGGGCAGGGGATACGCAGTATTTT. The full variable domain, in which reference TRBV5-1 and TRBJ2-3 provide the parts outside the CDR3, is KAGVTQTPRYLIKTRGQQVTLSCSPISGHRSVSWYQQTPGQGLQFLFEYFSETQRNKGNFPGRFSGRQFSNSRSEMNVSTLELGDSALYLCASSLSQGAGDTQYFGPGTRLTVL.

The V call is TRBV5-1, the J call TRBJ2-1, with no clear D. Germline CDR1 and CDR2: SGHRS and YFSETQ. This CDR3 region has 14 residues. Trimming pared 4 bases from V and 4 bases from J, leaving 12 bases between. CDR3 in DNA: TGCGCCAGCAGCCTCCGGACGGTTTACAATGAGCAGTTCTTC. Translating gives CASSLRTVYNEQFF. Together with reference TRBV5-1 and TRBJ2-1, the CDR3 gives the full variable domain: KAGVTQTPRYLIKTRGQQVTLSCSPISGHRSVSWYQQTPGQGLQFLFEYFSETQRNKGNFPGRFSGRQFSNSRSEMNVSTLELGDSALYLCASSLRTVYNEQFFGPGTRLTVL.

About this clonotype: Given a much more abundant clone one base away, this may be a read error. The chain employs TRBV14 and TRBJ2-2; 12 bases line up with TRBD2. Per germline, CDR1 SGHDN and CDR2 FVKESK. The CDR3 is 15 residues long. V shed 4 bases and J 5 bases; nucleotides not matched to a gene: 2. CDR3: CASSRTSGTTGELFF. For the CDR3, the DNA is TGTGCCAGCAGCCGGACTAGCGGGACAACCGGGGAGCTGTTTTTT.

This clonotype was counted a few times. This chain connects TRBV7-2 to TRBJ2-1; 8 bases match TRBD1. The CDR3 is 15 residues long. Germline-derived CDR1 and CDR2 are SGHTA and FQGNSA. V shed 3 bases, J shed 3 bases, and the junction held 4 bases outside the gene matches. For the CDR3, the DNA is TGTGCCAGCAGCTTCCAAGGACAGGGCTACAATGAGCAGTTCTTC. Its translation is CASSFQGQGYNEQFF.

This clonotype was seen a handful of times. The CDR3 region has the DNA TGTGCCAGCAGCGTAGGGCAGGAGAACACTGAAGCTTTCTTT. It is translated as CASSVGQENTEAFF. This chain joins TRBV9 and TRBJ1-1; D unresolved. V lost 0 bases and J 1 base, leaving 7 bases between the germline ends. There are 14 residues in the CDR3. Germline assignment: CDR1 SGDLS and CDR2 YYNGEE.

The chain combines TRBV3-1 with TRBJ2-1, with 8 bases fitting TRBD1. V lost 5 bases, J lost 3 bases, and 9 bases stayed unmatched. Germline CDR1 and CDR2: LGHDT and YNNKEL (reference sequence). This CDR3 has 16 residues. This CDR3 reads CASSSSGTGLYNEQFF. CDR3 nucleotide sequence: TGTGCCAGCAGCTCATCCGGGACAGGCCTCTACAATGAGCAGTTCTTC.

The chain carries TRBV5-6 and TRBJ1-6, with a possible D match to TRBD1 (6 bases). The length of the CDR3 is 14 residues. Trimming shortened V by 2 bases and J by 10 bases, and 13 bases separated the two germline ends. Germline-derived CDR1 and CDR2 are SGHDT and YYEEEE. The CDR3 spells CASSFRGPSSPLHF. The CDR3, as DNA: TGTGCCAGCAGCTTCAGGGGACCATCGTCACCCCTCCACTTT.

The chain has TRBV6-5 and TRBJ2-3, with 9 bases lining up with TRBD2. Germline assignment: CDR1 MNHEY and CDR2 SVGAGI. The CDR3 runs 16 residues. With 2 bases clipped from V and 2 bases from J, the junction kept 5 bases outside the gene matches. The CDR3 bases are TGTGCCAGCAGTTACGAAGCGGGGGGCCCCACAGATACGCAGTATTTT. This translates into CASSYEAGGPTDTQYF.

The chain carries TRBV10-2 and TRBJ1-2, with a tentative D call TRBD1 (5 bases). V was trimmed by 0 bases and J by 6 bases, leaving 11 bases between them. Germline assignment: CDR1 WSHSY and CDR2 SAAADI. There are 14 residues in the CDR3. CDR3 in DNA: TGCGCCAGCAGTGAGTCTGTCAGGGCCGATGGCTACACCTTC. This encodes CASSESVRADGYTF.

DNA of the CDR3: TGTGCCTGGAGTTTCAACAGGGTAGGGACTGAAGCTTTCTTT. Translation: CAWSFNRVGTEAFF. The chain uses TRBV30 and TRBJ1-1; maybe TRBD1 (6 bases). Trimming removed 2 bases from V and 5 bases from J, with 15 bases in between. CDR1 and CDR2 (germline): GTSNPN, SVGIG (reference sequence). This CDR3 region has 14 residues.